These 21 T cell receptor beta chains were all obtained from the same sample, sequenced in a study of CD8 T cells in ankylosing spondylitis. General study points: Blood of patients with ankylosing spondylitis appeared to be characterized by a TCR beta motif of fewer than 10 highly homologous variants.

These receptors are not linked to any known antigen. TCRdb reprocessed the 5' RACE reads with MiXCR, giving one entry per CDR3 protein. The sample yields about 800,000 distinct CDR3 sequences, about 12% seen once. The sample comprised blood, either unsorted or a sorted T cell fraction (not recorded which). The receptors stem from a male donor with ankylosing spondylitis.

This clonotype occurred a few times. V usage is TRBV18 and J usage is TRBJ2-1, with TRBD1 as a possible D gene (5 bases). V lost 5 bases, J lost 12 bases, and 11 bases lay in between. The V gene's germline CDR1 is KGHSH and CDR2 LQKENI. This CDR3 has 11 residues. In nucleotides, the CDR3 is TGTGCCAGCTCAGACAGTATAGGGCAGTTCTTC. Translation: CASSDSIGQFF.

CDR3 bases: TGTGCCAGCAGTTCTGGGAGAGACAGGTTACACATTCAGTACTTC. The encoded protein is CASSSGRDRLHIQYF. The chain joins TRBV28 to TRBJ2-4; weak D call: TRBD1 (6 bases). The CDR3 sequence is 15 residues long. With 4 bases removed from V and 8 bases from J, the gap between germline ends came to 18 bases. Germline lookup yields CDR1 MDHEN and CDR2 SYDVKM.

This clonotype was detected a few times. The chain combines TRBV20-1 with TRBJ1-4; weak D call: TRBD1 (5 bases). Trimming shortened V by 5 bases and J by 0 bases, and 13 bases separated the two germline ends. The length of the CDR3 is 15 residues. Germline values: CDR1 DFQATT, CDR2 SNEGSKA (reference sequence). The CDR3 DNA reads as TGCAGTGCTCCTAGGACACCTGCAACTAATGAAAAACTGTTTTTT. This sequence encodes CSAPRTPATNEKLFF.

The CDR3 sequence is CASSLRTSGGGYNEQFF. CDR3 DNA sequence: TGCGCCAGCAGCCTTAGGACGAGCGGGGGGGGTTACAATGAGCAGTTCTTC. J is TRBJ2-1 and V is TRBV4-3, with TRBD2 matching over 10 bases. The CDR3 totals 17 residues. The trim removed 4 bases at V and 4 bases at J, leaving 10 bases unmatched. Germline V gene data show CDR1 as LGHNA and CDR2 as YSLEER.

The CDR3 DNA reads TGTGCCATCATGGGGACAGGAGTGGAGACCCAGTACTTC. Protein sequence: CAIMGTGVETQYF. V and J are TRBV10-3 and TRBJ2-5, with TRBD1 identical over 8 bases. The CDR3 spans 13 residues. After removal of 7 bases from V and 5 bases from J, the junction contained 6 bases not matched to a gene. Germline V gene sequence: CDR1 ENHRY, CDR2 SYGVKD.

The chain joins TRBV7-2 to TRBJ1-4, with unresolved D. CDR3 size: 15 residues. The V end lost 3 bases, the J end lost 0 bases, and 8 bases lay between the germline ends. Germline V CDR1 and CDR2: SGHTA, FQGNSA. CDR3 region: CASSFRPATNEKLFF. DNA of the CDR3: TGTGCCAGCAGCTTCCGGCCTGCAACTAATGAAAAACTGTTTTTT.

The V and J genes are TRBV10-3 and TRBJ2-7; D gene unclear. V shed 8 bases and J shed 7 bases, with 15 bases lying between them. CDR3 length: 12 amino acids. CDR1 and CDR2 (germline): ENHRY, SYGVKD. The DNA of the CDR3 is TGTGCCATCCCCGGGCAGCCCTCAGAGCAGTACTTC. It codes for CAIPGQPSEQYF.

The sample holds a few counts of this clonotype. V usage is TRBV7-3 and J usage is TRBJ2-7; D unresolved. This CDR3 has 13 amino acids. Germline V CDR1 and CDR2: SGHTA, FQGTGA. The V end lost 0 bases, the J end lost 4 bases, and 7 bases lay between the germline ends. The CDR3 sequence is CASSLTHQYEQYF. CDR3 nucleotides: TGTGCCAGCAGCTTAACTCACCAATACGAGCAGTACTTC.

This clonotype turned up a few times. This chain connects TRBV5-1 to TRBJ2-1; 7 positions agree with TRBD1. Trimming at V came to 2 bases and at J to 4 bases, leaving 6 bases not matched to a gene. Germline values: CDR1 SGHRS, CDR2 YFSETQ. The CDR3 consists of 15 residues. CDR3 region: CASSLRGQTYNEQFF. The CDR3 nucleotides read TGCGCCAGCAGCTTAAGGGGACAGACGTACAATGAGCAGTTCTTC.

This clonotype was recorded a few times. The chain recombines TRBV5-1 with TRBJ2-1; possible D gene TRBD1, 5 bases. The CDR3 is made up of 15 amino acids. Germline assignment: CDR1 SGHRS and CDR2 YFSETQ. V was shortened by 4 bases and J by 3 bases, with 14 bases between the two germline ends. The CDR3 reads CASSPQGVFYNEQFF. Here the CDR3 DNA reads TGCGCCAGCAGCCCCCAGGGTGTTTTCTACAATGAGCAGTTCTTC.

In its sample, this clonotype was seen a few times. The chain recombines TRBV5-1 with TRBJ2-4; TRBD1 aligns across 7 bases. The CDR3 covers 14 residues. Germline values: CDR1 SGHRS, CDR2 YFSETQ. The ends lost 3 bases at V and 1 base at J; junction bases unmatched: 1. This chain's CDR3 is CASSWDSAKNIQYF. The CDR3 DNA follows: TGCGCCAGCAGCTGGGACAGTGCCAAAAACATTCAGTACTTC.

This chain connects TRBV6-1 to TRBJ2-7; 8 bases align to TRBD1. Germline V gives CDR1 MNHNS, CDR2 SASEGT. The ends lost 5 bases at V and 4 bases at J; junction bases unmatched: 13. This CDR3 region has 16 residues. The CDR3 is CASSQGARTIRYEQYF. CDR3 nucleotide sequence: TGTGCCAGCAGTCAGGGGGCGCGCACTATTAGGTACGAGCAGTACTTC.

In this sample, this clonotype turned up many times. The chain couples TRBV5-1 to TRBJ1-6; D perhaps matches TRBD1 (6 bases). CDR1 SGHRS and CDR2 YFSETQ come from the germline V gene. The V gene lost 0 bases and the J gene lost 8 bases, with 9 bases spanning the gap. The CDR3 is 14 residues long. This chain's CDR3 is CASSLGQVDSPLHF. CDR3 in DNA: TGCGCCAGCAGCTTGGGACAGGTGGATTCACCCCTCCACTTT.

This clonotype was picked up a small number of times. The chain combines TRBV20-1 with TRBJ2-4; D unresolved. Trimming took 4 bases from V and 4 from J, leaving 11 bases between them. Germline V gives CDR1 DFQATT, CDR2 SNEGSKA (reference sequence). The CDR3 totals 13 residues. The CDR3 region is CSATAGRKNIQYF. CDR3 bases: TGCAGTGCTACAGCAGGACGTAAAAACATTCAGTACTTC.

The table lists this clonotype with a few counts. This chain connects TRBV6-2 or TRBV6-3 to TRBJ2-1; possible D gene TRBD2, 6 bases. Trimming shortened V by 2 bases and J by 7 bases, and 12 bases separated the two germline ends. Germline V gives CDR1 MNHEY, CDR2 SVGEGT. The CDR3 covers 14 residues. The CDR3 loop reads CASSYGGRRNEQFF. CDR3 bases: TGTGCCAGCAGTTACGGGGGGAGAAGGAATGAGCAGTTCTTC.

This clonotype was counted many times. The chain couples TRBV12-3 or TRBV12-4 to TRBJ2-2; D remains ambiguous. V was cut by 1 base and J by 6 bases, with 6 bases left in between. The CDR3 consists of 13 residues. CDR3 residues: CASSLVSSGELFF. The CDR3 DNA reads as TGTGCCAGCAGTTTAGTGTCATCCGGGGAGCTGTTTTTT.

This clonotype has ten or more counts. The chain recombines TRBV5-1 with TRBJ2-3; the match to TRBD2 covers 13 bases. Germline lookup yields CDR1 SGHRS and CDR2 YFSETQ. J was trimmed by 4 bases and V by 4 bases; bases with no gene match: 3. This CDR3 is built from 15 residues. CDR3 sequence: CASSQGLAGADTQYF. The CDR3 nucleotides read TGCGCCAGCAGCCAAGGACTAGCGGGGGCAGATACGCAGTATTTT.

This clonotype came up a few times. The genes are TRBV28 and TRBJ2-1; 12 bases are a match to TRBD2. The V segment lost 10 bases and the J segment 3 bases; nucleotides outside the gene matches: 4. Looked up from germline, CDR1 is MDHEN and CDR2 is SYDVKM. This CDR3 spans 14 amino acids. CDR3 region: CATSTSGGYNEQFF. The CDR3, as DNA: TGTGCCACCTCGACTAGCGGGGGCTACAATGAGCAGTTCTTC.

The genes are TRBV11-2 and TRBJ2-1, with D uncertain. Germline loops: CDR1 SGHAT, CDR2 FQNNGV. V was cut by 2 bases and J by 9 bases, with 14 bases left in between. The CDR3 has 14 residues. The CDR3 DNA reads as TGTGCCAGCAGCTTAAGGGTAAAAGAAGGTGAGCAGTTCTTC. Encoded protein: CASSLRVKEGEQFF.

J is TRBJ2-1 and V is TRBV28; either TRBD1 or TRBD2 may fit D (5 bases each). Trimming cost V 3 bases and J 6 bases, with 15 bases left between them. Germline lookup yields CDR1 MDHEN and CDR2 SYDVKM. This CDR3 contains 15 residues. DNA of the CDR3: TGTGCCAGCAGTTTCTACCGGGACCGCGCCAATGAGCAGTTCTTC. Translated: CASSFYRDRANEQFF. Looking up the rest from reference TRBV28 and TRBJ2-1 gives the full variable domain: DVKVTQSSRYLVKRTGEKVFLECVQDMDHENMFWYRQDPGLGLRLIYFSYDVKMKEKGDIPEGYSVSREKKERFSLILESASTNQTSMYLCASSFYRDRANEQFFGPGTRLTVL.

Many counts were recorded for this clonotype. The gene calls are TRBV20-1 and TRBJ1-1; 8 bases line up with TRBD1. J was trimmed by 5 bases and V by 7 bases; bases with no gene match: 6. This CDR3 region has 12 residues. Germline CDR1 is DFQATT and CDR2 is SNEGSKA (reference sequence). CDR3 DNA sequence: TGCAGTGTTCGGACAGGGTGGACTGAAGCTTTCTTT. Amino acid sequence: CSVRTGWTEAFF.